This T cell receptor (beta chain) was documented in a study of regulatory T cells in long-lasting Graves disease. Study conclusions and caveats: Accuracy might have suffered from few samples.

The germline CDR1 and CDR2 sequences are SGDLS and YYNGEE. V lost 3 bases and J 3 bases, leaving 15 bases between the germline ends. This CDR3 region has 16 residues. Time point described: newly diagnosed GD, antithyroid drugs for less than 3 months. From RNA extracted from PBMCs, the TCR library was made. With regard to this clonotype: The antigen is not known.

Investigators prepared the TCR beta libraries by applying iRepertoire HTBI primers and Arm-PCR of CDR3 regions. TCRdb reprocessed the multiplex PCR reads via MiXCR and lists one record per CDR3 protein. This sample has about 540,000 distinct CDR3 sequences; approximately 12% occur once, and the top ten carry under 10%. These data also formed part of another study, on T cells in Graves' hyperthyroidism and ophthalmopathy.

The source of this sequence is a man younger than 45 with Graves disease. The sample consisted of peripheral blood mononuclear cells (PBMCs), taken at new diagnosis, from a patient treated with antithyroid drugs. The rearrangement joins TRBV9 to TRBJ2-2; the D is unclear. The CDR3 reads CASSAPPAQDTGELFF. As DNA, the CDR3 is TGTGCCAGCAGCGCCCCTCCGGCCCAGGACACCGGGGAGCTGTTTTTT.